The clone carrying this T cell receptor beta chain was seen ten or more times. The entry originates in a study of T-cell reconstitution after alpha-beta-depleted transplantation in children. V gave up 3 bases and J gave up 1 base, with 11 bases separating them. There are 15 residues in the CDR3. The library targeted TCRbeta and was prepared with unique molecular identifiers. TCRdb reanalysed the PCR reads using MiXCR and keeps one entry per CDR3 protein. The sample has roughly 100,000 distinct CDR3 sequences, 6.5% to 8.5% seen once. The specimen was PBMCs from the stem cell graft donor, collected from the stem cell graft. The receptor was derived from a human donor who donated a stem cell graft to a child with congenital amegakaryocytic thrombocytopenia. This chain connects TRBV12-3 or TRBV12-4 to TRBJ2-3; D perhaps matches TRBD1 (7 bases). CDR3 in DNA: TGTGCCAGCAGTTTGGGAGGACAGGGCACAGATACGCAGTATTTT. This translates into CASSLGGQGTDTQYF.